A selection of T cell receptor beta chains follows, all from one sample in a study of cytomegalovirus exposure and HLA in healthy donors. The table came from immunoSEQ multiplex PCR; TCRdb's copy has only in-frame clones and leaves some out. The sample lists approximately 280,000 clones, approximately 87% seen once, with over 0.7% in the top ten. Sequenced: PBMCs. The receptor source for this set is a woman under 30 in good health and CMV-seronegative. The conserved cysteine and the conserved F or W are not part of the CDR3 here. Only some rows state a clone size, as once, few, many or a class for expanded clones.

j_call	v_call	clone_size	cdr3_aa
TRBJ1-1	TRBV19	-	ASGDWNTEAF
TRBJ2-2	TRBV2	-	ASREQLAGGWYAGELF
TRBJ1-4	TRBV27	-	ASSLWGGSEKLF
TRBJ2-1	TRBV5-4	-	ASSLSTSDYNEQF
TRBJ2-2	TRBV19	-	ASSILGAGELF
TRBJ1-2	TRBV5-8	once	ASSRRVRYGYT
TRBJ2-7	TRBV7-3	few	ASSLFPGGSNDEQY
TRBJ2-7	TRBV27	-	ASSFFGGYEQY
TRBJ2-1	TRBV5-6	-	ASSWTSAYNEQF
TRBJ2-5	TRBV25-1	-	ASSPTGDETQY
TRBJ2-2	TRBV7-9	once	ASSFADRGETGELF
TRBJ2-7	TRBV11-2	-	ASSLAGTGAGEQY
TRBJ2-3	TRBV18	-	ASSPQQAADTQY
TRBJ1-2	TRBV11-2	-	ASSLVQGPAYGYT
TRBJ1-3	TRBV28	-	ASSLTTGNSGNTIY
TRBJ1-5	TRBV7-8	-	ASSLTLRGEGQPQH
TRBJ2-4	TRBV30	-	AWRTGGAQY
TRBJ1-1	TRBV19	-	ASLPGGRDEAF
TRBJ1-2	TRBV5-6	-	ASSFQYGYT
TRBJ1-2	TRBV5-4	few	ASSFPGGRGYT
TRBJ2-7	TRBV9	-	ASSVAHGRINEQY
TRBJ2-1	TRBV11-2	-	ASSLGGSYNEQF
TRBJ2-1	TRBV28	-	ASSLFVRTGLDEQF
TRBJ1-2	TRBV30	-	AWSDGTGGEAHGYT
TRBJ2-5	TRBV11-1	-	ASSLLSGPQGETQY
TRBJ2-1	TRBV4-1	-	ASSQDRGIPYNEQF
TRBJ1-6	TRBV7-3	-	ASSLRTGYSPLH
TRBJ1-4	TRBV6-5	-	ASTQDRGREKLF
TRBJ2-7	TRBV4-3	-	ASSQGGLGSSYEQY
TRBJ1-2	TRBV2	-	ASSEDRGLYGYT
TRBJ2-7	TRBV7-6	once	ASSSNRGRSYEQY
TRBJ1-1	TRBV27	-	ASSLGGMNTEAF
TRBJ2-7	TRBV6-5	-	ASSFGQGGYEQY